The rows below give T cell receptor beta chains drawn from one sample of a study of early T cells in non-severe SARS-CoV-2 infection. MiXCR, run by TCRdb on the 5' RACE reads, gives a single entry per CDR3 protein. Of roughly 29,000 distinct CDR3 sequences listed, about 6% are singletons. The material was whole blood, obtained at baseline. These receptors were obtained from an adult who was a healthcare worker with PCR-confirmed SARS-CoV-2 infection or an uninfected control (not recorded which). CDR3s leave out the opening cysteine and the closing phenylalanine or tryptophan. The order of the fields is V gene, J gene, CDR3 protein.

TRBV7-2,TRBJ1-2,ASSLVEGIGYT
TRBV11-2,TRBJ2-1,ASSLPGNSYNEQF
TRBV7-2,TRBJ1-6,ASSLGAGSSYNSPLH
TRBV20-1,TRBJ2-1,SAGLAQVNEQF
TRBV2,TRBJ2-2,ASTGGRYEAGELF
TRBV7-2,TRBJ2-2,ASTKTRGTGELF
TRBV28,TRBJ1-1,ASSQEVRSTEAF
TRBV7-3,TRBJ2-2,ASSSEHTGELF
TRBV5-6,TRBJ2-2,ASSLGMGRNTGELF
TRBV28,TRBJ2-7,ASSLPGYEQY
TRBV12-3/TRBV12-4,TRBJ2-4,ASSLQGGRNIQY
TRBV2,TRBJ1-2,ASTTGNYGYT
TRBV24-1,TRBJ2-2,ATSLQGQTGELF
TRBV18,TRBJ2-1,ASSQDYYNEQF
TRBV6-6,TRBJ2-1,ASSPLTSGINNEQF